The 31 T cell receptor beta chains in this list originate from one sample, sequenced in a study of blood T cell repertoires in COVID-19. Repertoires were generated with immunoSEQ multiplex PCR, while TCRdb's copy carries only in-frame clones and drops some. The sample lists some 400,000 clones; 75% to 90% were seen once. Material: PBMCs or T cells enriched from blood (not recorded which). These receptors originate from a man under 40 who had recovered from COVID-19.

The chain recombines TRBV14 with TRBJ2-6, with D perhaps TRBD1 (9 bases). CDR3 length equals 20 residues. V lost 1 base and J lost 0, with 19 bases in between. Germline lookup yields CDR1 SGHDN and CDR2 FVKESK. This chain's CDR3 is CASSQAGRDRVNSGANVLTF. The DNA of the CDR3 is TGTGCCAGCAGCCAAGCCGGGAGGGACAGGGTAAACTCTGGGGCCAACGTCCTGACTTTC. Together with reference TRBV14 and TRBJ2-6, the CDR3 gives the full variable domain: EAGVTQFPSHSVIEKGQTVTLRCDPISGHDNLYWYRRVMGKEIKFLLHFVKESKQDESGMPNNRFLAERTGGTYSTLKVQPAELEDSGVYFCASSQAGRDRVNSGANVLTFGAGSRLTVL.

The chain is built from TRBV3-1 (or the pseudogene TRBV3-2) and TRBJ2-3; 12 bases are shared with TRBD2. The CDR3 extends over 15 amino acids. Germline V gene sequence: CDR1 LGHDT, CDR2 YNNKEL (reference sequence). The J segment lost 5 bases and the V segment lost 6 bases, leaving 6 bases of the junction unmatched. CDR3 in DNA: TGTGCCAGCAGGCGCCGACTAGCGGGAGAAGATACGCAGTATTTT. Amino acids: CASRRRLAGEDTQYF.

The rearrangement uses TRBV7-8 and TRBJ2-1; a possible D gene is TRBD1 (5 bases). Germline assignment: CDR1 SGHVS and CDR2 FQNEAQ. There are 13 residues in the CDR3. The germline V and J ends were trimmed by 4 bases and 5 bases, with 9 bases remaining between them. CDR3 coding DNA: TGTGCCAGCAGCTACGTAGGGGACAATGAGCAGTTCTTC. Protein: CASSYVGDNEQFF. The full variable domain, completed using reference TRBV7-8 and TRBJ2-1, is GAGVSQSPRYKVAKRGQDVALRCDPISGHVSLFWYQQALGQGPEFLTYFQNEAQLDKSGLPSDRFFAERPEGSVSTLKIQRTQQEDSAVYLCASSYVGDNEQFFGPGTRLTVL.

This chain joins TRBV11-3 and TRBJ2-5; D uncertain. In germline, CDR1 is SGHNT, CDR2 YENEEA. The CDR3 sequence is 13 residues long. Trimming pared 1 base from V and 5 bases from J, leaving 8 bases between. This CDR3 reads CASSLGERETQYF. The CDR3, as DNA: TGTGCCAGCAGCTTAGGAGAGAGGGAGACCCAGTACTTC.

The CDR3 protein is CASSKGTSGIIYEQYF. In nucleotides, the CDR3 is TGTGCCAGCAGCAAGGGGACTAGCGGGATTATATACGAGCAGTACTTC. V gene TRBV5-4 combines with J gene TRBJ2-7, with 13 bases fitting TRBD2. The junction had 8 bases not matched to a gene; V was cut back by 4 bases and J by 4 bases. Per the germline V gene, CDR1 is SGHNT and CDR2 is YYREEE (reference sequence). The CDR3 has 16 residues.

In nucleotides, the CDR3 is TGTGCCAGCAGCCAAGTTGCGGGAGCGGACGGGGAGCTGTTTTTT. It yields the protein CASSQVAGADGELFF. The chain is built from TRBV3-1 (or the pseudogene TRBV3-2) and TRBJ2-2; TRBD2 agrees at 7 bases. V gave up 1 base and J gave up 7 bases; unmatched junction bases: 6. Looked up from germline, CDR1 is LGHDT and CDR2 is YNNKEL (reference sequence). The CDR3 is 15 amino acids.

The rearrangement joins TRBV7-9 to TRBJ2-5; D is perhaps TRBD2 (6 bases). CDR3 size: 16 residues. The V end was cut by 6 bases, the J end by 7 bases, with 24 bases between. Germline V gene lookup returns CDR1 SEHNR and CDR2 FQNEAQ (reference sequence). The CDR3 nucleotides read TGTGCCAGCAGTCGCCCAACCGGAGGCGGGACGGGGACCCAGTACTTC. Residues: CASSRPTGGGTGTQYF.

The V call is TRBV27, the J call TRBJ1-1; the match to TRBD1 covers 10 bases. This CDR3 has 15 residues. Germline V CDR1 and CDR2: MNHEY, SMNVEV (reference sequence). V gave up 5 bases and J gave up 5 bases; unmatched junction bases: 8. CDR3 sequence (DNA): TGTGCCAGCAGTACGCCGACAGGGGGCCGTACTGAAGCTTTCTTT. It specifies CASSTPTGGRTEAFF.

Concerning this clone itself: At one boundary the junction diverges from the germline segment, which might be a read error. The genes are TRBV7-7 and TRBJ2-1; TRBD2 aligns across 7 bases. CDR1 is SSHAT, CDR2 FNYEAQ, per germline (reference sequence). The CDR3 spans 17 residues. The CDR3 is CASSLGVVAGPYNEQFF. Here the CDR3 DNA reads TGTGCTAGCAGCTTAGGCGTAGTAGCGGGCCCCTACAATGAGCAGTTCTTC.

V gene TRBV6-5 combines with J gene TRBJ2-5; 7 nucleotides match TRBD1. Germline V gene sequence: CDR1 MNHEY, CDR2 SVGAGI. After removal of 6 bases from V and 3 bases from J, the junction contained 4 bases not matched to a gene. CDR3 size: 13 residues. DNA for the CDR3: TGTGCCAGCAGACCGACAGGGAAAGAGACCCAGTACTTC. Protein sequence: CASRPTGKETQYF.

The genes are TRBV27 and TRBJ2-1; D not resolved. The CDR3 contains 15 residues. Germline lookup yields CDR1 MNHEY and CDR2 SMNVEV (reference sequence). V shed 0 bases and J shed 4 bases, with 10 bases lying between them. In nucleotides, the CDR3 is TGTGCCAGCAGTTTATCGTCACCGAGGTACAATGAGCAGTTCTTC. Its protein is CASSLSSPRYNEQFF.

This chain links TRBV4-1 with TRBJ2-7; 7 bases align to TRBD2. Germline-derived CDR1 and CDR2 are MGHRA and YSYEKL. The CDR3 consists of 16 residues. V lost 0 bases to trimming and J lost 6 bases; unmatched junction nucleotides: 11. CDR3 sequence (DNA): TGCGCCAGCAGCCAAGATTTGGGCGGGAGAGGCAGCGAGCAGTACTTC. Amino acids: CASSQDLGGRGSEQYF.

This chain joins TRBV5-1 and TRBJ2-7, with 8 bases aligning to TRBD1. Per the germline V gene, CDR1 is SGHRS and CDR2 is YFSETQ. The CDR3 has 16 residues. V was pared by 0 bases and J by 2 bases, with 7 bases of the junction left unmatched. The CDR3 is CASSLEAGGVPYEQYF. In DNA form, the CDR3 reads TGCGCCAGCAGCTTGGAGGCAGGGGGCGTCCCCTACGAGCAGTACTTC.

The rearrangement uses TRBV3-1 (or the pseudogene TRBV3-2) and TRBJ2-5, with TRBD2 as a possible D gene (6 bases). Trimming removed 1 base from V and 1 base from J, with 10 bases in between. In germline, CDR1 is LGHDT, CDR2 YNNKEL (reference sequence). CDR3 length: 15 residues. CDR3 in DNA: TGTGCCAGCAGCCAAGTAGCGGAGGTCCAAGAGACCCAGTACTTC. Its protein is CASSQVAEVQETQYF.

This clone was detected once. The J gene is TRBJ2-2, the V gene TRBV6-5; D is perhaps TRBD2 (5 bases). Germline V gives CDR1 MNHEY, CDR2 SVGAGI. Trimming shortened V by 8 bases and J by 7 bases, and 14 bases separated the two germline ends. The CDR3 runs to 13 residues. The CDR3 region has the DNA TGTGCCAGCGGACTCGGCGTGGGCGGGGAGCTGTTTTTT. Its translation: CASGLGVGGELFF.

The rearrangement uses TRBV7-2 and TRBJ2-7; 16 bases fit TRBD2. This CDR3 comprises 17 residues. V lost 3 bases, J lost 5 bases, and 7 bases stayed unmatched. CDR1 and CDR2 (germline): SGHTA, FQGNSA. CDR3 sequence (DNA): TGTGCCAGCAGCTTTTTATTGGGACTAGCGGGAGGGAACGAGCAGTACTTC. Translated: CASSFLLGLAGGNEQYF.

This clone showed up just a few times. The V call is TRBV7-9, the J call TRBJ1-4; the D is unclear. Trimming cost V 4 bases and J 3 bases, with 12 bases left between them. The CDR3 spans 15 residues. CDR1 and CDR2 (germline): SEHNR, FQNEAQ (reference sequence). This CDR3 reads CASSSRREPNEKLFF. The CDR3 nucleotides read TGTGCCAGCAGCTCCCGCCGGGAGCCTAATGAAAAACTGTTTTTT.

The chain uses TRBV20-1 and TRBJ2-1; 7 nucleotides match TRBD2. Germline trimming cut 3 bases from V and 0 bases from J; bases unmatched to any gene: 11. Germline V gene data show CDR1 as DFQATT and CDR2 as SNEGSKA (reference sequence). This CDR3 spans 17 amino acids. CDR3 bases: TGCAGTGCTAGTGGGTCTAGCGGCACGTCCTCCTACAATGAGCAGTTCTTC. This encodes CSASGSSGTSSYNEQFF.

V gene TRBV2 combines with J gene TRBJ1-4; no definite D call. Germline-derived CDR1 and CDR2 are SNHLY and FYNNEI. The V gene lost 9 bases and the J gene lost 7 bases, with 12 bases spanning the gap. CDR3 size: 12 residues. CDR3 in DNA: TGTGCCAGTAACGTCCAACTTGAAAAACTGTTTTTT. Residues: CASNVQLEKLFF.

The chain joins TRBV24-1 to TRBJ1-2; TRBD1 matches 8 bases. The V gene end was trimmed by 7 bases and the J gene end by 2 bases; junction bases not matched to a gene: 5. From germline, CDR1 is KGHDR and CDR2 SFDVKD. The CDR3 loop spans 14 amino acids. The CDR3 here is CATSDRGGNYGYTF. Written as DNA, the CDR3 is TGTGCCACCAGCGACAGGGGAGGGAACTATGGCTACACCTTC.

This rearrangement joins TRBV28 to TRBJ2-7, with 9 bases aligning to TRBD1. Germline loops: CDR1 MDHEN, CDR2 SYDVKM. This CDR3 contains 13 residues. After removal of 6 bases from V and 7 bases from J, the junction contained 7 bases not matched to a gene. CDR3: CASSRQGVEEQYF. The CDR3 DNA follows: TGTGCCAGCAGCAGACAGGGGGTGGAAGAGCAGTACTTC.

This clone was counted a single time. The chain carries TRBV15 and TRBJ2-7; possible D gene TRBD1, 5 bases. The CDR3 covers 13 residues. Germline V gene sequence: CDR1 LNHNV, CDR2 YYDKDF (reference sequence). V gave up 4 bases and J gave up 7 bases, with 14 bases separating them. CDR3 in amino acids: CATSNPSGIEQYF. CDR3 DNA sequence: TGTGCCACCAGCAATCCCTCAGGGATTGAGCAGTACTTC.

This clone appeared once. J is TRBJ1-1 and V is TRBV5-1; 8 nucleotides line up with TRBD1. In germline, CDR1 is SGHRS, CDR2 YFSETQ. This CDR3 comprises 16 residues. The V and J ends lost 2 bases and 5 bases, in that order; junction bases with no gene match: 11. CDR3 in DNA: TGCGCCAGCAGCTTTGGGCAGGGGGCGGGAGAAACTGAAGCTTTCTTT. This codes for CASSFGQGAGETEAFF.

This chain links TRBV18 with TRBJ2-7; TRBD2 matches 12 bases. The CDR3 extends over 17 amino acids. CDR1 and CDR2 from the germline V gene are KGHSH and LQKENI. V was clipped by 3 bases and J by 0 bases; unmatched bases: 6. CDR3 amino acids: CASSPQGLAGTSYEQYF. DNA for the CDR3: TGTGCCAGCTCACCGCAAGGACTAGCGGGGACCTCCTACGAGCAGTACTTC.

J is TRBJ2-5 and V is TRBV11-2; TRBD1 might be the D (6 bases). Trimming removed 4 bases at V and 5 bases at J, with 17 bases between. The germline gives CDR1 SGHAT, CDR2 FQNNGV. The CDR3 has 15 residues. CDR3: CASSSRGFWGETQYF. The CDR3 DNA is TGTGCCAGCAGCTCAAGGGGGTTTTGGGGCGAGACCCAGTACTTC.

Turning to this clone: The same CDR3 is also encoded by other DNA sequences in this sample. The rearrangement uses TRBV7-9 and TRBJ2-1; 7 positions agree with TRBD2. The V gene end was trimmed by 2 bases and the J gene end by 3 bases; junction bases not matched to a gene: 4. Germline lookup yields CDR1 SEHNR and CDR2 FQNEAQ (reference sequence). CDR3 length: 15 amino acids. The chain's CDR3 is CASSLSGGSYNEQFF. Here the CDR3 DNA reads TGTGCCAGCAGCTTATCCGGCGGGAGCTACAATGAGCAGTTCTTC.

The chain uses TRBV28 and TRBJ2-5; D is perhaps TRBD2 (7 bases). The germline CDR1 and CDR2 sequences are MDHEN and SYDVKM. This CDR3 spans 15 amino acids. V lost 6 bases and J lost 5, with 19 bases in between. CDR3 bases: TGTGCCAGCAGGGGAAATGGGGGGGGCCAGGAGACCCAGTACTTC. Amino acids: CASRGNGGGQETQYF.

The rearrangement links TRBV3-1 (or the pseudogene TRBV3-2) to TRBJ1-5; 8 bases match TRBD1. From germline, CDR1 is LGHDT and CDR2 YNNKEL (reference sequence). The CDR3 has 14 amino acids. J was trimmed by 6 bases and V by 4 bases; bases with no gene match: 5. Here the CDR3 DNA reads TGTGCCAGCAGCCCCCTCACAGGGGGTCAGCCCCAGCATTTT. It codes for CASSPLTGGQPQHF.

A word on this clone: The junction does not match germline at one end; this may be a read error. The chain combines TRBV12-3 or TRBV12-4 with TRBJ2-7; 9 nucleotides line up with TRBD1. This CDR3 comprises 13 residues. The CDR3 loop reads CARSLWTRTGDDF. The CDR3 DNA is TGTGCCAGGAGTTTGTGGACCCGGACAGGGGATGACTTC.

The V call is TRBV5-1, the J call TRBJ1-1; unclear D gene. Germline V gene sequence: CDR1 SGHRS, CDR2 YFSETQ. This CDR3 has 14 amino acids. Trimming took 0 bases from V and 0 from J, leaving 6 bases between them. The CDR3 nucleotides read TGCGCCAGCAGCTTGGACCTAATGAACACTGAAGCTTTCTTT. Protein sequence: CASSLDLMNTEAFF.

The chain uses TRBV10-2 and TRBJ1-2, with 9 positions matching TRBD1. The germline gives CDR1 WSHSY, CDR2 SAAADI. The V segment lost 6 bases and the J segment 6 bases; nucleotides outside the gene matches: 14. This CDR3 spans 16 amino acids. The CDR3: CASSPDGTGKPDGYTF. CDR3 coding DNA: TGCGCCAGCAGCCCCGATGGGACAGGGAAGCCTGATGGCTACACCTTC.